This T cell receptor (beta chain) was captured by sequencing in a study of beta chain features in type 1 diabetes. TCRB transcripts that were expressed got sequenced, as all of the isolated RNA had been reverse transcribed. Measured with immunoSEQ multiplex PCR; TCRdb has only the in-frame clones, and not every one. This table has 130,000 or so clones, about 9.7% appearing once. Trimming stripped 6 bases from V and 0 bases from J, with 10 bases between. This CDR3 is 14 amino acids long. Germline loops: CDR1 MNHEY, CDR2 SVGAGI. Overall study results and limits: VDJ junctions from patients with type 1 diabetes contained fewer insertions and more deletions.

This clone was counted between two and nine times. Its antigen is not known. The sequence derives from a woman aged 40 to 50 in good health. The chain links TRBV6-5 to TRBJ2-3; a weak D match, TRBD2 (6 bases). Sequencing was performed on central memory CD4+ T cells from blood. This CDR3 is CASSRTTSTDTQYF. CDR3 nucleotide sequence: TGTGCCAGCAGCCGGACTACTAGCACAGATACGCAGTATTTT.